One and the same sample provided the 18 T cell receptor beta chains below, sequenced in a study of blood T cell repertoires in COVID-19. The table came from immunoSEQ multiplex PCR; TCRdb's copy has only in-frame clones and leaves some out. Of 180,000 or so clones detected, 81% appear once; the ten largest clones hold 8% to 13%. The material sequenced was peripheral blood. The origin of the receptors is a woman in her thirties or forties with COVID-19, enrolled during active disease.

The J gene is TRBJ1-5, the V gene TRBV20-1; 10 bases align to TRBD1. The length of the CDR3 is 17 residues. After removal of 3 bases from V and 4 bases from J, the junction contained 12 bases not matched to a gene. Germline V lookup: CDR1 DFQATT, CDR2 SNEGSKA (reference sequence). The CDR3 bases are TGCAGTGCTAGTATAGCCCGGTGGGGACAGGGGAATCAGCCCCAGCATTTT. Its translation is CSASIARWGQGNQPQHF.

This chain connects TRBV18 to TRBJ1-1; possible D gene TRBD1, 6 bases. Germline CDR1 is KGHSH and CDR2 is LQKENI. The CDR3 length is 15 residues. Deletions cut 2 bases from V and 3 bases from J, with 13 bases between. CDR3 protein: CASSPRIQGHTEAFF. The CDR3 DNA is TGTGCCAGCTCACCAAGAATACAGGGTCACACTGAAGCTTTCTTT.

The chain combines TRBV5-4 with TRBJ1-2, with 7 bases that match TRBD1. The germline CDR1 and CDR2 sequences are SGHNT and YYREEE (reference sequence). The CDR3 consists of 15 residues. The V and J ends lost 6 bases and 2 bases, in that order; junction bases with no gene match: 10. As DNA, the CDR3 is TGTGCCAGCACCCTCACGGACAGGACAAACTATGGCTACACCTTC. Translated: CASTLTDRTNYGYTF.

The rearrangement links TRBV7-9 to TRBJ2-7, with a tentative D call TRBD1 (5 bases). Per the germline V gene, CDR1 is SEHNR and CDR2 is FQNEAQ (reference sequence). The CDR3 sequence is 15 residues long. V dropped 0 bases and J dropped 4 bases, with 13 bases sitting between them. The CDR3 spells CASSLAGHGPYEQYF. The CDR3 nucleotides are TGTGCCAGCAGCTTAGCCGGACACGGCCCGTACGAGCAGTACTTC. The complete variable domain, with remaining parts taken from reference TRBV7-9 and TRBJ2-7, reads DTGVSQNPRHKITKRGQNVTFRCDPISEHNRLYWYRQTLGQGPEFLTYFQNEAQLEKSRLLSDRFSAERPKGSFSTLEIQRTEQGDSAMYLCASSLAGHGPYEQYFGPGTRLTVT.

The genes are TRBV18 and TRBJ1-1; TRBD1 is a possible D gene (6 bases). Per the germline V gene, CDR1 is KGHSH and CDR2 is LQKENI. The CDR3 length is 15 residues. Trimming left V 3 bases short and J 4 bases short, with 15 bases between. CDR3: CASSPGGGLSTEAFF. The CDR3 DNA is TGTGCCAGCTCACCGGGGGGGGGCTTGAGCACTGAAGCTTTCTTT.

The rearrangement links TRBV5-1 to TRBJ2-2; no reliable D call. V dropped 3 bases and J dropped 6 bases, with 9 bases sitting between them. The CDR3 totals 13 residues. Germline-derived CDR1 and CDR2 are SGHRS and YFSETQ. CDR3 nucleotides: TGCGCCAGCAGCTCGGTTGAGTCCGGGGAGCTGTTTTTT. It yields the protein CASSSVESGELFF.

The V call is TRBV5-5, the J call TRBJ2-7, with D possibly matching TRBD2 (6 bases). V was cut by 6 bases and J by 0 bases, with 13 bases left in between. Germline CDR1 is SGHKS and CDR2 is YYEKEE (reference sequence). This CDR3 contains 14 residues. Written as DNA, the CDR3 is TGTGCCAGCAAGGCGGGACTCCCCTCCTACGAGCAGTACTTC. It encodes CASKAGLPSYEQYF.

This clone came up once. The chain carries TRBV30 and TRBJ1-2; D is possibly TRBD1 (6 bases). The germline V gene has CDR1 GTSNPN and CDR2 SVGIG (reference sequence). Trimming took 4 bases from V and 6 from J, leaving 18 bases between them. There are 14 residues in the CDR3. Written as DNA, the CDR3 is TGTGCCTGGACCCCCGTGGGGGGGGCGGATGGCTACACCTTC. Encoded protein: CAWTPVGGADGYTF.

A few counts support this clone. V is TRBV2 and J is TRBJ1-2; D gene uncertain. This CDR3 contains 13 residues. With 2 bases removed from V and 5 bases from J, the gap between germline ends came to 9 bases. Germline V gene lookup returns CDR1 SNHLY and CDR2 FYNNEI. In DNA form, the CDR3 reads TGTGCCAGCAGTGAAAGAGGCCTTTATGGCTACACCTTC. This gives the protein CASSERGLYGYTF.

The CDR3, as DNA: TGTGCCAGTAGCCCGGGACTCTTGGGGTACGAGCAGTACTTC. This codes for CASSPGLLGYEQYF. The chain combines TRBV19 with TRBJ2-7; tentatively, D is TRBD2 (6 bases). From germline, CDR1 is LNHDA and CDR2 SQIVND (reference sequence). Trimming shortened V by 6 bases and J by 4 bases, and 16 bases separated the two germline ends. This CDR3 has 14 amino acids.

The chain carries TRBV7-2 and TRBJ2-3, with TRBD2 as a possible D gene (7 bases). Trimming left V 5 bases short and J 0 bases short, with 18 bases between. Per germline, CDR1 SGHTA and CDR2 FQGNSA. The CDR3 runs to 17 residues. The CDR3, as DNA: TGTGCCAGCAGCCCGCAAGCGGGACATACTAGCACAGATACGCAGTATTTT. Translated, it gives CASSPQAGHTSTDTQYF.

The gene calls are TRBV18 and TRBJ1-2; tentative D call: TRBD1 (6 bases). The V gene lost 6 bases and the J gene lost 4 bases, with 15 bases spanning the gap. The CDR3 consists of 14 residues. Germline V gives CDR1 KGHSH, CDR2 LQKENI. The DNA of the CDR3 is TGTGCCAGCTCTCCGACAGGATGGGGCTATGGCTACACCTTC. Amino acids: CASSPTGWGYGYTF. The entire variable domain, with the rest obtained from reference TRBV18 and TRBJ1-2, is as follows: NAGVMQNPRHLVRRRGQEARLRCSPMKGHSHVYWYRQLPEEGLKFMVYLQKENIIDESGMPKERFSAEFPKEGPSILRIQQVVRGDSAAYFCASSPTGWGYGYTFGSGTRLTVV.

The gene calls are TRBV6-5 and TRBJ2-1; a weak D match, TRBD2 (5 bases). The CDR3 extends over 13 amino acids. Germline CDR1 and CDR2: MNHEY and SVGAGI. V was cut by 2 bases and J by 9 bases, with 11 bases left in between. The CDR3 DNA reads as TGTGCCAGCAGTTACGAGGGAAGGGTTGAGCAGTTCTTC. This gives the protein CASSYEGRVEQFF.

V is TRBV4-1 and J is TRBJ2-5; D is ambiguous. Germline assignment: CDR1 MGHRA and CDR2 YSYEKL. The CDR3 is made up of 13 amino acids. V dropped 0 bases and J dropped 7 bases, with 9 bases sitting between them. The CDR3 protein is CASSQDSGGTQYF. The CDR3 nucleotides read TGCGCCAGCAGCCAAGATTCCGGTGGGACCCAGTACTTC.

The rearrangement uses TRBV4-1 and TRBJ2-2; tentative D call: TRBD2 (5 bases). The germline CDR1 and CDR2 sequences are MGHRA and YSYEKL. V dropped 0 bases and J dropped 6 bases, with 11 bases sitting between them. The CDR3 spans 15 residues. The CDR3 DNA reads TGCGCCAGCAGCCAAGATCCCGCACTAGCCGGGGAGCTGTTTTTT. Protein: CASSQDPALAGELFF.

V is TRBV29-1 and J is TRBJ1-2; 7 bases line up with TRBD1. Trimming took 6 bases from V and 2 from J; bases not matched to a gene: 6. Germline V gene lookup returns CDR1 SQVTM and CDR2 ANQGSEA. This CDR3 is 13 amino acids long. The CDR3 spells CSVRQGSNYGYTF. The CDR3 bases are TGCAGCGTGCGACAGGGTTCAAACTATGGCTACACCTTC.

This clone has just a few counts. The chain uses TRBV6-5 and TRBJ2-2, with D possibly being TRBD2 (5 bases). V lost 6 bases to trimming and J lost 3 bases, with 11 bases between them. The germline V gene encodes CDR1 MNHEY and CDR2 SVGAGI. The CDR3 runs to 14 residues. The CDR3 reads CASRDFRDTGELFF. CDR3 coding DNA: TGTGCCAGCAGGGACTTCCGCGACACCGGGGAGCTGTTTTTT.

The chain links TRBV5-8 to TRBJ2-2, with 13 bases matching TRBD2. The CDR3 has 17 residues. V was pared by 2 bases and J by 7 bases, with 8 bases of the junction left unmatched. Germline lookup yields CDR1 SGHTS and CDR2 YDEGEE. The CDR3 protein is CASSFSQGLAGIGELFF. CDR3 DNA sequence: TGTGCCAGCAGCTTTTCCCAGGGACTAGCGGGAATCGGGGAGCTGTTTTTT.